This entry is about one T cell receptor beta chain. No antigen is known for it. No quality values exist for individual bases; no much larger clone is one base distant. The CDR3 starts with the cysteine, ends with the phenylalanine, and has 13 residues. Kept here is only the CDR3 DNA, which spans 39 bases and is read in frame from base 1. Relative to germline, V is 4 bases shorter and J is 1 base shorter, with 8 bases between their ends. The germline V gene specifies SQVTM as CDR1 and ANQGSEA as CDR2. The immunoSEQ hsTCRB v3.0 assay was used at survey level resolution to sequence the TRB variable region. A depth of roughly 35,000-50,000 T-cell genomes per sample was targeted for TRB sequencing. An Illumina MiSeq with a v3 150-cycle kit was used to sequence the pooled TRB libraries. The paper's processing steps were these. Analysis of repertoires was carried out in R inside a reproducible Nextflow workflow spanning QC, data transformation and analysis. Custom analyses were implemented in LymphoSeq2, an R package for AIRR-Seq data exploration. A few samples that produced fewer than 5000 total TRB sequences were removed, so some 180 HIV repertoires were analyzed. Among the 200 or so HIV repertoires that were kept, 59 were collected before ART initiation and more than 120 were collected after ART initiation. Repertoires were downsampled to 5000 TRB nucleotide sequences, with summary statistics averaged over 100 downsampling iterations. Only TRB sequences with CDR3 regions of at least seven amino acids were retained for analysis. Diversity was assessed using a clonality score derived from Shannon entropy and using the Gini coefficient. Repertoire networks linked the top 5000 CDR3 amino acid sequences whenever two sequences differed by an edit distance of one. GLIPH2 predicted antigen specificity groups and MHC restriction for TRB CDR3 amino acid sequences. To flag known CMV, EBV, HIV or tissue antigen associations, CDR3 amino acid sequences were matched against VDJdb and McPAS-TCR. Pre-ART, post-ART and control groups were compared with Wilcoxon signed-rank tests and Holm-Bonferroni correction. TCRdb mirrors the immuneACCESS table, restricted to in-frame sequences. Some clones are absent from its copies; in checked studies, under half trace to an unresolved V gene, and the reason for the others is unknown. That table supplies the V and J calls and clone size; D and trimming were determined from the DNA. This sample is represented by 7,500 to 10,000 clones; 75% to 90% of them were singletons. Together, the top ten hold approximately 15% of the sample.

This sample is drawn from a study of long-term antiretroviral therapy in people with HIV (dated by TCRdb to 2021 to 2024). For the study in its entirety: The earliest samples were collected approximately a decade before the 2015 WHO recommendation for immediate ART, a period when ART was typically delayed until CD4 counts fell. A retrospective serial study tested whether changes in peripheral blood TRB repertoire composition and diversity were associated with ART initiation and durable HIV suppression. From over 25 adults with confirmed HIV infection, the cohort provided approximately 190 cryopreserved PBMC samples, gathered serially across a mean of approximately six years (range 1-12). Of the roughly 30 participants with HIV, ten to eleven were female. No cross-contamination during QIAcube processing was shown when test extractions of a monoclonal T-cell line were performed alongside 30 to 40 polyclonal samples. On the study overall, not on this receptor specifically: CDR3 length ranges in HIV repertoires were narrower than in controls, and network structure suggested an antigen-experienced repertoire with only a slight naive shift after ART. Expanded TRB clones identified before ART initiation dominated the repertoire across all time points, though the dominance fluctuated and decreased in many PLHIV after ART. Because pre-ART samples had limited cell numbers, profiling was done on unsorted PBMC rather than on sorted CD4+ and CD8+ T cells. No data were available on ART adherence, viral resistance or therapy changes, limiting inferences about post-ART repertoire changes. Owing to limited PBMC availability, only the TCR beta chain was sequenced, without alpha chain pairing. The samples span the years 2004 to 2017, and the ART regimens used may be less effective than current regimens. A significant increase in TRB diversity was found to be associated with ART initiation, although TRB diversity was observed to remain significantly below that of transplant donor controls even after long-term ART.

To be included, a participant needed at least one PBMC sample from before ART initiation plus at least two post-ART samples. Treatment was received in the United States of America by all participants with HIV. Before DNA extraction, cryopreserved samples of roughly 1-10 million PBMC were thawed and washed. At the time of the earliest PBMC sample, participants with HIV were aged between roughly 20 and 55 years. Per participant, PBMC samples came from 1-4 timepoints prior to ART initiation and 2-8 timepoints following ART initiation, for a median of 7 samples. Serial HIV viral load, CD4+ T-cell count, ART history and demographic data were obtained for every participant. Using a Qiagen kit on a QIAcube, genomic DNA was extracted from unsorted PBMC, with samples processed in batches of 12.

Sequences were derived from unsorted PBMCs, sampled 0.7 years after starting antiretroviral therapy. The sequence was collected from a man aged 35 to 55 with HIV. The rearranged segments are TRBV29-1 and TRBJ1-5, with no confidently assigned D gene. The CDR3: CSVVIASNQPQHF. The DNA sequence is TGCAGCGTTGTCATTGCGAGCAATCAGCCCCAGCATTTT. The CDR3, completed at both ends by the reference TRBV29-1 and TRBJ1-5 genes, gives the full variable domain SAVISQKPSRDICQRGTSLTIQCQVDSQVTMMFWYRQQPGQSLTLIATANQGSEATYESGFVIDKFPISRPNLTFSTLTVSNMSPEDSSIYLCSVVIASNQPQHFGDGTRLSIL.